This note documents a single T cell receptor (beta chain) sequence. The CD8+ T cells came from negative anti-CD4 multisort bead selection followed by positive anti-CD8 selection. This CDR3 has 12 residues. Between the trimmed V and J ends, which lost 7 bases and 7 bases, there was a span of 13 bases. Germline V CDR1 and CDR2: MNHNY, SVGAGI (reference sequence). This sample is part of a study of relationships among human T cell subsets. From mRNA, alpha and beta CDR3 regions were amplified using semiquantitative ARM-PCR. In ARM-PCR, communal superprimers followed tagged nested gene-specific primers for exponential amplification. First-round products served as template after exonuclease removal of nested primers. Each CDR3 protein is one row after TCRdb ran MiXCR on the multiplex PCR reads. The sample includes about 5,500 distinct CDR3 sequences, 65% of them seen just once.

The chain has TRBV6-6 and TRBJ1-2, with unresolved D. Input material: CD8+ T cells sorted from blood. This clonotype originated in a man between 35 and 55 years old in good health. The CDR3 DNA sequence: TGTGCCAGCAAAGTGGTCGAAGGTGGCTACACCTTC. The encoded protein is CASKVVEGGYTF.